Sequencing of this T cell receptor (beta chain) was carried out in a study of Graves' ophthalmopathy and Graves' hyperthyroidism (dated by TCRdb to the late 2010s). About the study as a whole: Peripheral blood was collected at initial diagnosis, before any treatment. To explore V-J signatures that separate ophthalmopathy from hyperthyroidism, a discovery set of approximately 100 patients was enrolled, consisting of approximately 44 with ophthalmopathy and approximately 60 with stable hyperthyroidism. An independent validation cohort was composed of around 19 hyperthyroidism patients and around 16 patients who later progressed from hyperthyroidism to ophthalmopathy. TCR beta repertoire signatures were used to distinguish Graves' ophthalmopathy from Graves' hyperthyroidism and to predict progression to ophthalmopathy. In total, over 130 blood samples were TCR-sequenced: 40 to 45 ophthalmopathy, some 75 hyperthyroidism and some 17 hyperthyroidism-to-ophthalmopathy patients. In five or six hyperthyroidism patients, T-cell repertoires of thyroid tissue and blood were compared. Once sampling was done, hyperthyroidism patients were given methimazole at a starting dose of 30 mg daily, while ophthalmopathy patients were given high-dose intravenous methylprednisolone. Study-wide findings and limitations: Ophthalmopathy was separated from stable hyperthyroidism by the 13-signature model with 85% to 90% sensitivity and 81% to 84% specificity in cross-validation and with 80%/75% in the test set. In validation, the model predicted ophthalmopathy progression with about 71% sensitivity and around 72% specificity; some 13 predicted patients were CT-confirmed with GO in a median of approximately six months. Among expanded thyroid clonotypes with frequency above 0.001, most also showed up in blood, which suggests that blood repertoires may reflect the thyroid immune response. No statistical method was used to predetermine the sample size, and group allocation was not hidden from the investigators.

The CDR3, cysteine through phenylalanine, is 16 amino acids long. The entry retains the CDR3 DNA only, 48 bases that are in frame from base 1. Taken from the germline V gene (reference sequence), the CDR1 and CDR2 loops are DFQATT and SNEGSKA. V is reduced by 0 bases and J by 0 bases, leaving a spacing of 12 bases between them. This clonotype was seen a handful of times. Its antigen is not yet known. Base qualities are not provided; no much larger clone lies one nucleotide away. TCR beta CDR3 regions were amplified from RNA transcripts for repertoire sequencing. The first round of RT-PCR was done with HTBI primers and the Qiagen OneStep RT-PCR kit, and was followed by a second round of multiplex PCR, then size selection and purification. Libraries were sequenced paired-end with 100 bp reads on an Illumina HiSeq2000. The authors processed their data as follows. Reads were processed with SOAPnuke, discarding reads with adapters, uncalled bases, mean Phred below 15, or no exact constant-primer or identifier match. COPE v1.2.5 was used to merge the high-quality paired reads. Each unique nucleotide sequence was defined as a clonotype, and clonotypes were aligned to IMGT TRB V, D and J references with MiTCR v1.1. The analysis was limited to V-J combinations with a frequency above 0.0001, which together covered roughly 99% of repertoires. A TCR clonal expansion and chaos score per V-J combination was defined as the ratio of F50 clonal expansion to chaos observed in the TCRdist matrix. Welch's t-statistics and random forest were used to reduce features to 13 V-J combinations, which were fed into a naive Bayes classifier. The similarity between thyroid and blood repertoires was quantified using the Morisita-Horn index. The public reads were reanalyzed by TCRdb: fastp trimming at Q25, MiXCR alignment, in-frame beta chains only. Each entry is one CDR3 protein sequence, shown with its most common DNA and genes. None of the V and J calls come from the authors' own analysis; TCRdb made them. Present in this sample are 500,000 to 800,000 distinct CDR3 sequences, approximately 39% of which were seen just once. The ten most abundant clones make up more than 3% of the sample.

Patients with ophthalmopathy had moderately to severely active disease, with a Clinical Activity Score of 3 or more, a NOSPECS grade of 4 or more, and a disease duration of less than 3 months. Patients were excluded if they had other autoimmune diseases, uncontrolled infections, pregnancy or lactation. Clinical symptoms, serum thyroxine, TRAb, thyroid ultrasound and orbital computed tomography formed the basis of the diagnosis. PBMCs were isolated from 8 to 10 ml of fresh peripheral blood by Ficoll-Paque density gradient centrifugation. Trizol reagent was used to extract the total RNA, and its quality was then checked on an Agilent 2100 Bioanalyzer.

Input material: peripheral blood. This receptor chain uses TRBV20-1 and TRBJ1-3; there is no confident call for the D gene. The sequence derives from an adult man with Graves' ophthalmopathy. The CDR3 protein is CSARDPGRFSGNTIYF. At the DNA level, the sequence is TGCAGTGCTAGAGATCCCGGCCGATTCTCTGGAAACACCATATATTTT.